One sample yielded the 5 T cell receptor beta chains listed below, sequenced in a study of T cells expressing NK-cell markers. Following a re-call of the 5' RACE reads, TCRdb has one entry per CDR3 protein and lacks DNA. The sample has 300,000 to 450,000 distinct CDR3 sequences. The sequenced sample was blood T cells: a sorted CD56 or NKG2C T cell subset, CD4+ or CD8+ T cells, or bulk PBMC T cells (not recorded which). The receptors were gathered from a man aged 18-75 years in good health.

The V call is TRBV5-1, the J call TRBJ1-1; TCRdb gives TRBD1 as the D gene, but with no DNA this cannot be confirmed. This CDR3 comprises 15 residues. The germline V gene has CDR1 SGHRS and CDR2 YFSETQ. CDR3: CASSSRGQWNTEAFF.

The chain joins TRBV6-1 to TRBJ2-2; TCRdb proposes TRBD2, but this gene call is untestable without DNA. CDR3 length equals 17 residues. Germline assignment: CDR1 MNHNS and CDR2 SASEGT. CDR3 protein: CASSRSSSGGYTGELFF.

The rearrangement links TRBV18 to TRBJ2-2; with no DNA, the TCRdb D assignment of TRBD1 cannot be verified. The V gene's germline CDR1 is KGHSH and CDR2 LQKENI. The CDR3 runs 17 residues. CDR3 sequence reads: CASSPQRQGRNTGELFF.

The CDR3 sequence: CASSYGTGIFYEQYF. The chain joins TRBV5-5 to TRBJ2-7; TCRdb calls TRBD1, which cannot be checked without DNA. From germline, CDR1 is SGHKS and CDR2 YYEKEE (reference sequence). The CDR3 runs to 15 residues.

The chain recombines TRBV7-8 with TRBJ2-3; TCRdb returns TRBD1, unconfirmable since there is no DNA. The CDR3 runs to 16 residues. CDR1 is SGHVS, CDR2 FQNEAQ, per germline. The CDR3 spells CASSLEGVNTQTTQYF.